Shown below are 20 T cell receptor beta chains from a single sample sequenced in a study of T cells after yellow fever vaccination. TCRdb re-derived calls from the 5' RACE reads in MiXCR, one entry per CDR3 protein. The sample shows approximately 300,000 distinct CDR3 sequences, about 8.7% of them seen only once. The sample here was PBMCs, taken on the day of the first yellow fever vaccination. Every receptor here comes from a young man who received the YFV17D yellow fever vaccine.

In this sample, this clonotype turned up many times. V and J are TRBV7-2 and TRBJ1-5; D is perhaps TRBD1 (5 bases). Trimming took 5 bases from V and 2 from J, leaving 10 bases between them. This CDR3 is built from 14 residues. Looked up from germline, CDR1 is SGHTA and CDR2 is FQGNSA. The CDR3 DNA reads TGTGCCAGCAGCCTACAGGATCGCAATCAGCCCCAGCATTTT. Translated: CASSLQDRNQPQHF.

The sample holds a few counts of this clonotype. The CDR3 spells CASSPPSGHLGDEQFF. DNA for the CDR3: TGCGCCAGCAGCCCGCCGTCGGGACACCTGGGGGATGAGCAGTTCTTC. The chain joins TRBV5-1 to TRBJ2-1, with D possibly TRBD1 on 6 matching bases. CDR3 length equals 16 residues. Germline V CDR1 and CDR2: SGHRS, YFSETQ. V was shortened by 4 bases and J by 8 bases, with 22 bases between the two germline ends.

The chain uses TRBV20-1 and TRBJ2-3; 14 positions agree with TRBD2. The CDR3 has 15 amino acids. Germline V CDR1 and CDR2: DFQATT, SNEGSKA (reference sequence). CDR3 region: CSMRLAGGGTDTQYF. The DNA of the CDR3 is TGCAGCATGAGACTAGCGGGGGGGGGCACAGATACGCAGTATTTT.

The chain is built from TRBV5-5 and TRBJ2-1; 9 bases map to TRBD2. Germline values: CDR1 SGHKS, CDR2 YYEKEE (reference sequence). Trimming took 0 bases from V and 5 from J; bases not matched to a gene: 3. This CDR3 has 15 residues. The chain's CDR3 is CASSLGAGGDNEQFF. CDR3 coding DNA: TGTGCCAGCAGCTTGGGAGCGGGGGGCGACAATGAGCAGTTCTTC.

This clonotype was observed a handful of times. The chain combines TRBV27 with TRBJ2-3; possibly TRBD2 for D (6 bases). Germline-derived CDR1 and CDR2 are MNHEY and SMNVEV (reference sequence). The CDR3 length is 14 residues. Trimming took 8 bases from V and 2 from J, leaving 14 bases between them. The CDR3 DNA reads TGTGCCAGCTCCACTAGCCGGATCACAGATACGCAGTATTTT. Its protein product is CASSTSRITDTQYF.

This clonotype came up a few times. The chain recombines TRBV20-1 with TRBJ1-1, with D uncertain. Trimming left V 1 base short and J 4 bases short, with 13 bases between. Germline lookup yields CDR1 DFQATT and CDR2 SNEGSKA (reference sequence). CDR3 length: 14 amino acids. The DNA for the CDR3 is TGCAGTGCTAGAGGGCAGGTCCCGGTCACTGAAGCTTTCTTT. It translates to CSARGQVPVTEAFF.

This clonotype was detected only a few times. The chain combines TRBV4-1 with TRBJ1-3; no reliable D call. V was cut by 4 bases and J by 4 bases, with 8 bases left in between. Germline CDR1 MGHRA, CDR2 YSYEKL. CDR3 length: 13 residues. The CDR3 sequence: CASSLNLGNTIYF. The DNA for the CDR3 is TGCGCCAGCAGCCTCAACCTAGGAAACACCATATATTTT.

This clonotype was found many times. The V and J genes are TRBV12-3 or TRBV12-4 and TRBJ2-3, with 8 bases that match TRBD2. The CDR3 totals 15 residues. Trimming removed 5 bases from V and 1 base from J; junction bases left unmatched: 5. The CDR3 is CASSSRGGGTDTQYF. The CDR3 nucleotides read TGTGCCAGCAGTAGCCGGGGGGGCGGCACAGATACGCAGTATTTT.

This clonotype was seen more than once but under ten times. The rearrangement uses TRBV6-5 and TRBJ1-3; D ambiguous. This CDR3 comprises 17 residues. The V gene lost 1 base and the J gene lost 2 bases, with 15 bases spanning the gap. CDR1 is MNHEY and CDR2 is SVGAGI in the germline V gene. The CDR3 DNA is TGTGCCAGCAGTTACTTTGGAGGAAGAAACCCTGGAAACACCATATATTTT. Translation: CASSYFGGRNPGNTIYF.

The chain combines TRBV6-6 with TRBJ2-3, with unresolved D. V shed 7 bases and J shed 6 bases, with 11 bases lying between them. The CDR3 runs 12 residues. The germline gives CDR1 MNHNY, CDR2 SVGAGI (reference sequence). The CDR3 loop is CASTQTEDTQYF. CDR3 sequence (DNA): TGTGCCAGCACCCAGACTGAGGATACGCAGTATTTT.

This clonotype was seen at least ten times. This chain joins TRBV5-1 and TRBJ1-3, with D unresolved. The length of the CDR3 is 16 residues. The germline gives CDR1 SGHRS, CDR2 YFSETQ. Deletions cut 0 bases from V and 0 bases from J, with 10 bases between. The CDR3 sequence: CASSLGPALSGNTIYF. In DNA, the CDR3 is TGCGCCAGCAGCTTGGGGCCAGCCCTCTCTGGAAACACCATATATTTT.

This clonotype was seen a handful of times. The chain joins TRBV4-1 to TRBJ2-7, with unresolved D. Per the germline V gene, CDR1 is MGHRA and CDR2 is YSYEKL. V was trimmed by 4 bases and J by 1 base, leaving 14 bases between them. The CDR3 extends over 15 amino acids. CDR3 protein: CASSPTLTRSYEQYF. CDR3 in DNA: TGCGCCAGCAGCCCGACCCTGACTCGTTCCTACGAGCAGTACTTC.

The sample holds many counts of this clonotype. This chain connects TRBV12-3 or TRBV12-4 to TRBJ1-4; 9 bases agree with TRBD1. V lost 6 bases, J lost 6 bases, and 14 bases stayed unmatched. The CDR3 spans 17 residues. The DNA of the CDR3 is TGTGCCAGCAGCCTGGGTGGGGGACAGGGAGTCTATGAAAAACTGTTTTTT. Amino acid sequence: CASSLGGGQGVYEKLFF.

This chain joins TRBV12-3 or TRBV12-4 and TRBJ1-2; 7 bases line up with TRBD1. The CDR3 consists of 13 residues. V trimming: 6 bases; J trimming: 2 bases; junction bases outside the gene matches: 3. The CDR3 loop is CASRLTGNYGYTF. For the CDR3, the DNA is TGTGCCAGCAGACTGACAGGGAACTATGGCTACACCTTC.

The CDR3 nucleotides read TGTGCCAGCAGTGAAAGTTGGTCCACCTACAATGAGCAGTTCTTC. This codes for CASSESWSTYNEQFF. This chain connects TRBV6-1 to TRBJ2-1, with D uncertain. The CDR3 covers 15 residues. Per the germline V gene, CDR1 is MNHNS and CDR2 is SASEGT. V was pared by 2 bases and J by 2 bases, with 10 bases between.

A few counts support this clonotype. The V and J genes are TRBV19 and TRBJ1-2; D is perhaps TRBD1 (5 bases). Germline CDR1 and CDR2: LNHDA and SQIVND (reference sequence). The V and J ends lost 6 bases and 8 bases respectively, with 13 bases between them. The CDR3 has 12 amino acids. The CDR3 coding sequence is TGTGCCAGTAGCCCGCAGGGCGGAGGCTACACCTTC. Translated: CASSPQGGGYTF.

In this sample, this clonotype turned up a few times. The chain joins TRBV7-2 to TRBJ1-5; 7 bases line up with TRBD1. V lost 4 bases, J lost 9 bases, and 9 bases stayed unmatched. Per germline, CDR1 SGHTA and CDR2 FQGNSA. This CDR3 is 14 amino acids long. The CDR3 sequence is CASSSTGQVRPQHF. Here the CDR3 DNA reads TGTGCCAGCAGCTCGACAGGGCAAGTTCGGCCCCAGCATTTT.

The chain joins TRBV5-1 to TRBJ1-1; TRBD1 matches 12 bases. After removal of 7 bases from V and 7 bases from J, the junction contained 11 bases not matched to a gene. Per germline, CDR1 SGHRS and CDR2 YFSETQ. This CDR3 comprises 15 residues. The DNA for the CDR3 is TGCGCCAGCCGCTATACCGGGACAGGGGGCGTTGAAGCTTTCTTT. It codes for CASRYTGTGGVEAFF.

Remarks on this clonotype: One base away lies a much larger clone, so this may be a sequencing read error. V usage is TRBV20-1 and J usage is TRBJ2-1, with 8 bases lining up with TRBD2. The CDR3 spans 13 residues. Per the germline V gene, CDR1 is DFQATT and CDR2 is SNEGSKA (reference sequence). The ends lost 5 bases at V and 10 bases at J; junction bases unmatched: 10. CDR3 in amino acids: CSAGVRGGAEQFF. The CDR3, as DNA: TGCAGTGCTGGAGTCCGGGGGGGCGCCGAGCAGTTCTTC.

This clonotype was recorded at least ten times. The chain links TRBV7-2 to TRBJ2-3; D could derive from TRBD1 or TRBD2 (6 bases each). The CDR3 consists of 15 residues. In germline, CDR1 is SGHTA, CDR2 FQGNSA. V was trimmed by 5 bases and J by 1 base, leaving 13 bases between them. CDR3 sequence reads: CASSVQGGGTDTQYF. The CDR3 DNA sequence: TGTGCCAGCAGCGTACAGGGAGGAGGCACAGATACGCAGTATTTT.